The 22 T cell receptor beta chains given below trace back to one sample, sequenced in a study of blood T cell repertoires in COVID-19. The protocol was immunoSEQ multiplex PCR, while the TCRdb copy is restricted to in-frame clones and leaves out a portion. Altogether roughly 180,000 clones are present, roughly 79% being singletons, with the ten largest covering 11%. The specimen sequenced was peripheral blood. These receptors came from a woman aged 40 to 55 with COVID-19, enrolled during active disease.

This clone was found once. The chain joins TRBV9 to TRBJ1-2, with a weak D call TRBD1 (5 bases). Germline V gene sequence: CDR1 SGDLS, CDR2 YYNGEE. The CDR3 consists of 13 residues. Trimming removed 3 bases at V and 4 bases at J, with 10 bases between. DNA for the CDR3: TGTGCCAGCAGCGCCTATGGGGCCTATGGCTACACCTTC. Residues: CASSAYGAYGYTF.

The chain combines TRBV7-8 with TRBJ2-5; perhaps TRBD1 as D (5 bases). V gave up 3 bases and J gave up 3 bases, with 11 bases separating them. Germline V CDR1 and CDR2: SGHVS, FQNEAQ. The CDR3 is 14 amino acids. CDR3 in amino acids: CASSFSRAEETQYF. The CDR3 DNA reads as TGTGCCAGCAGCTTCAGCAGGGCTGAAGAGACCCAGTACTTC.

V and J are TRBV3-1 (or the pseudogene TRBV3-2) and TRBJ1-1; tentative D call: TRBD1 (5 bases). The CDR3 extends over 15 amino acids. Between the trimmed V and J ends, which lost 4 bases and 6 bases, there was a span of 18 bases. The germline CDR1 and CDR2 sequences are LGHDT and YNNKEL (reference sequence). CDR3 in amino acids: CASSPGGVGSAEAFF. For the CDR3, the DNA is TGTGCCAGCAGCCCCGGGGGTGTGGGGAGCGCTGAAGCTTTCTTT.

The chain links TRBV24-1 to TRBJ1-1, with D possibly TRBD1 on 6 matching bases. V was shortened by 6 bases and J by 4 bases, with 14 bases between the two germline ends. The germline V gene has CDR1 KGHDR and CDR2 SFDVKD. The CDR3 totals 14 residues. The CDR3 bases are TGTGCCACCAGTTTAGACGACAGGATCACTGAAGCTTTCTTT. This sequence encodes CATSLDDRITEAFF.

The chain carries TRBV5-1 and TRBJ2-3, with 9 bases that match TRBD2. Trimming at V came to 4 bases and at J to 4 bases, leaving 10 bases not matched to a gene. CDR1 is SGHRS, CDR2 YFSETQ, per germline. The CDR3 is 16 residues long. The CDR3 DNA follows: TGCGCCAGCAGCAAAGAAGTAGCGGGAGCGGCAGATACGCAGTATTTT. Its translation: CASSKEVAGAADTQYF.

The rearrangement links TRBV9 to TRBJ1-2; weak D call: TRBD1 (6 bases). This CDR3 spans 15 amino acids. Germline lookup yields CDR1 SGDLS and CDR2 YYNGEE. V was clipped by 3 bases and J by 0 bases, with 12 bases between them. This CDR3 reads CASSASDRANYGYTF. For the CDR3, the DNA is TGTGCCAGCAGCGCCTCGGACAGAGCTAACTATGGCTACACCTTC.

This clone was found once. This chain uses TRBV3-1 (or the pseudogene TRBV3-2) with TRBJ2-3, with 8 bases matching TRBD2. In germline, CDR1 is LGHDT, CDR2 YNNKEL (reference sequence). This CDR3 contains 15 residues. The trim removed 8 bases at V and 3 bases at J, leaving 10 bases unmatched. The CDR3 region is CASWSGRAGTDTQYF. DNA for the CDR3: TGTGCCAGCTGGTCCGGGAGGGCCGGGACAGATACGCAGTATTTT.

This chain links TRBV2 with TRBJ2-7; possible D gene TRBD1, 5 bases. With 4 bases removed from V and 3 bases from J, the gap between germline ends came to 10 bases. Germline CDR1 and CDR2: SNHLY and FYNNEI. The CDR3 spans 13 residues. CDR3 in DNA: TGTGCCAGCAGTGCGGACAACTTCTACGAGCAGTACTTC. Its protein is CASSADNFYEQYF.

This chain uses TRBV6-5 with TRBJ1-1; TRBD1 is a possible D gene (6 bases). Germline CDR1 MNHEY, CDR2 SVGAGI. The CDR3 covers 13 residues. V dropped 7 bases and J dropped 7 bases, with 16 bases sitting between them. CDR3 bases: TGTGCCAGCAACGCCAGGGGCGGAGTTGAAGCTTTCTTT. It is translated as CASNARGGVEAFF.

CDR3 region: CASSLAVSGGLEQFF. CDR3 bases: TGCGCCAGCAGCTTGGCCGTTTCGGGAGGGCTTGAGCAGTTCTTC. This chain uses TRBV5-1 with TRBJ2-1; 8 nucleotides line up with TRBD2. V was pared by 0 bases and J by 9 bases, with 8 bases of the junction left unmatched. From germline, CDR1 is SGHRS and CDR2 YFSETQ. The CDR3 runs to 15 residues.

V is TRBV6-6 and J is TRBJ2-1; maybe TRBD1 (8 bases). Trimming pared 5 bases from V and 3 bases from J, leaving 14 bases between. Germline loops: CDR1 MNHNY, CDR2 SVGAGI (reference sequence). The CDR3 has 15 residues. Written as DNA, the CDR3 is TGTGCCAGCAGTCAGAGCGGGACAGGCTACAATGAGCAGTTCTTC. Encoded protein: CASSQSGTGYNEQFF.

This sequence joins TRBV5-1 and TRBJ2-1; D may be TRBD2 (6 bases). The CDR3 has 16 residues. Trimming pared 3 bases from V and 1 base from J, leaving 14 bases between. Germline values: CDR1 SGHRS, CDR2 YFSETQ. CDR3 sequence (DNA): TGCGCCAGCAGCTCGGGACTTCGTGTTTCCTACAATGAGCAGTTCTTC. Protein product: CASSSGLRVSYNEQFF.

The rearrangement uses TRBV18 and TRBJ1-3, with 8 bases identical to TRBD1. CDR3 length: 16 amino acids. With V trimmed by 5 bases and J by 2 bases, 8 bases remained unmatched. CDR1 KGHSH and CDR2 LQKENI come from the germline V gene. The CDR3 sequence: CASSSLQGVTGNTIYF. The CDR3 DNA sequence: TGTGCCAGCTCATCACTACAGGGGGTCACTGGAAACACCATATATTTT.

The CDR3 protein is CAISGDVRLAGVSEQFF. The CDR3 DNA is TGTGCCATCAGTGGAGATGTTAGGCTAGCGGGAGTTAGTGAGCAGTTCTTC. This chain uses TRBV10-3 with TRBJ2-1, with 10 bases fitting TRBD2. J gave up 9 bases and V 4 bases, and 15 bases lay outside the gene matches. CDR3 length equals 17 residues. CDR1 and CDR2 (germline): ENHRY, SYGVKD.

Here the CDR3 DNA reads TGTGCCTGGAGGGGACAGACCCTGAACACTGAAGCTTTCTTT. Protein product: CAWRGQTLNTEAFF. The J gene is TRBJ1-1, the V gene TRBV30; 7 bases agree with TRBD1. This CDR3 is 14 amino acids long. J lost 0 bases, V lost 3 bases, and 4 bases had no gene match. Germline loops: CDR1 GTSNPN, CDR2 SVGIG (reference sequence).

This chain's CDR3 is CATSPTGGATDTQYF. DNA of the CDR3: TGTGCCACCAGCCCAACAGGGGGCGCGACAGATACGCAGTATTTT. The chain uses TRBV24-1 and TRBJ2-3, with 9 bases matching TRBD1. Germline loops: CDR1 KGHDR, CDR2 SFDVKD. Unmatched junction bases numbered 7, after V lost 7 bases and J lost 3 bases. The CDR3 is 15 amino acids.

Ten or more counts support this clone. The chain uses TRBV2 and TRBJ1-5; 7 bases are shared with TRBD1. V lost 5 bases, J lost 7 bases, and 5 bases stayed unmatched. Germline V gene sequence: CDR1 SNHLY, CDR2 FYNNEI. The CDR3 sequence is 13 residues long. The CDR3 bases are TGTGCCAGCAGTACGACAGGGCGGCAGCCCCAGCATTTT. As protein: CASSTTGRQPQHF.

V gene TRBV7-9 combines with J gene TRBJ1-2; TRBD1 aligns across 7 bases. Germline lookup yields CDR1 SEHNR and CDR2 FQNEAQ (reference sequence). Trimming cost V 5 bases and J 4 bases; bases outside gene matches: 4. This CDR3 is 13 amino acids long. The CDR3 coding sequence is TGTGCCAGCAGCCTACAGGGGTTCTATGGCTACACCTTC. Residues: CASSLQGFYGYTF.

The V gene is TRBV30, the J gene TRBJ1-1, with D hard to call. Between the trimmed V and J ends, which lost 2 bases and 3 bases, there was a span of 10 bases. The germline V gene encodes CDR1 GTSNPN and CDR2 SVGIG (reference sequence). There are 13 residues in the CDR3. In DNA form, the CDR3 reads TGTGCCTGGAGTAGGAGGAGGGACACTGAAGCTTTCTTT. Translated, it gives CAWSRRRDTEAFF.

This chain links TRBV12-3 or TRBV12-4 with TRBJ1-3; 7 bases agree with TRBD1. The junction had 2 bases not matched to a gene; V was cut back by 5 bases and J by 4 bases. This CDR3 has 13 amino acids. The CDR3 here is CASSRGQGNTIYF. The CDR3 coding sequence is TGTGCCAGCAGTCGGGGACAGGGAAACACCATATATTTT.

CDR3 nucleotide sequence: TGTGCCATCACTCAGTCCGGTCCCTACGAGCAGTACTTC. Translation gives CAITQSGPYEQYF. The chain has TRBV10-3 and TRBJ2-7; no reliable D call. Germline V CDR1 and CDR2: ENHRY, SYGVKD. With 7 bases removed from V and 2 bases from J, the gap between germline ends came to 12 bases. The CDR3 is 13 amino acids.

The chain combines TRBV2 with TRBJ2-3; 10 nucleotides line up with TRBD1. CDR1 is SNHLY and CDR2 is FYNNEI in the germline V gene. The V and J ends lost 5 bases and 5 bases, in that order; junction bases with no gene match: 7. CDR3 length: 15 residues. The CDR3, as DNA: TGTGCCAGCAGTACCGACAGGGGGCGCGGAGATACGCAGTATTTT. It is translated as CASSTDRGRGDTQYF.